Shown below are 2 T cell receptor beta chains from a single sample sequenced in a study of T cells after yellow fever vaccination. TCRdb redid the calling of the 5' RACE reads with MiXCR, one entry per CDR3 protein. The sample has more than 95,000 distinct CDR3 sequences; about 8.8% are singletons. The sequenced sample was CD8+ T cells sorted from PBMCs, obtained on the day of the yellow fever booster vaccination. Every receptor here comes from a man between 18 and 35 years old who received the YFV17D yellow fever vaccine.

This clonotype showed up just a few times. V usage is TRBV29-1 and J usage is TRBJ2-2, with D perhaps TRBD2 (6 bases). This CDR3 is built from 12 residues. Deletions cut 6 bases from V and 6 bases from J, with 11 bases between. Germline lookup yields CDR1 SQVTM and CDR2 ANQGSEA. The DNA of the CDR3 is TGCAGCGTCGCACGGAGGGCCGGGGAGCTGTTTTTT. Residues: CSVARRAGELFF.

This clonotype appeared a few times. The chain links TRBV5-1 to TRBJ2-7; TRBD2 is a possible D gene (6 bases). The V end was cut by 0 bases, the J end by 5 bases, with 12 bases between. The germline CDR1 and CDR2 sequences are SGHRS and YFSETQ. The CDR3 has 14 residues. CDR3 bases: TGCGCCAGCAGCTTGGGTGGGTTAGCGGACGAGCAGTACGTC. Protein: CASSLGGLADEQYV.